This T cell receptor (beta chain) was identified during a study of T cells in Graves' hyperthyroidism and ophthalmopathy. Using RNA transcripts as the source, TCR beta CDR3 regions were amplified. The TCR CDR3 was amplified in a first-round RT-PCR using the HTBI primer set. TCRdb re-derived calls from the multiplex PCR reads in MiXCR, one entry per CDR3 protein. The data contain hundreds of thousands of distinct CDR3 sequences, just under 45% of them singletons. Germline CDR1 SNHLY, CDR2 FYNNEI. The CDR3 covers 14 residues. The germline V and J ends were trimmed by 1 base and 0 bases, with 4 bases remaining between them. Of note for this clonotype: A single base separates this from a much larger clone, so it may be a read error. This is likely a read error, given that the CDR3 carries no conserved phenylalanine or tryptophan at its end.

The source material was peripheral blood or thyroid tissue (not recorded which). The TCR was taken from an adult man with Graves' disease, either hyperthyroidism or ophthalmopathy (not recorded which). V and J are TRBV2 and TRBJ1-5; D is ambiguous. CDR3 loop: CASSEDYSNQPQHS. The CDR3 nucleotides read TGTGCCAGCAGTGAAGATTATAGCAATCAGCCCCAGCATTCT.